Presented here are 10 T cell receptor beta chains from one specimen sequenced in a study of T cells in localized non-small cell lung cancer. Libraries were prepared by immunoSEQ multiplex PCR; TCRdb keeps only in-frame clonotypes and omits some of them. The data contain tens of thousands of clones, roughly 88% of them singletons. The source was peripheral blood mononuclear cells, collected before any cancer treatment. These receptors all stem from a woman between 35 and 70 years old with stage III lung adenocarcinoma.

Notes on this clone: The germline gene is not matched at one end of the junction; a read error may be the cause. V is TRBV2 and J is TRBJ1-5, with unresolved D. CDR3 length: 16 amino acids. The germline CDR1 and CDR2 sequences are SNHLY and FYNNEI. This chain's CDR3 is CASSEGFRAPNQPQHF. CDR3 DNA sequence: TGTGCCAGCAGCGAAGGGTTCCGGGCCCCAAATCAGCCCCAGCATTTT.

This rearrangement joins TRBV5-5 to TRBJ1-2; D may be TRBD1 (5 bases). CDR1 and CDR2 from the germline V gene are SGHKS and YYEKEE (reference sequence). The CDR3 covers 15 residues. V was cut by 0 bases and J by 8 bases, with 17 bases left in between. This chain's CDR3 is CASSLEGLPYEGYTF. In DNA, the CDR3 is TGTGCCAGCAGCTTGGAGGGACTACCGTACGAGGGCTACACCTTC.

CDR3 in amino acids: CASSGVAGNEQFF. DNA for the CDR3: TGTGCCAGCAGCGGGGTGGCAGGCAATGAGCAGTTCTTC. This chain connects TRBV5-6 to TRBJ2-1; D remains unclear. CDR1 and CDR2 from the germline V gene are SGHDT and YYEEEE. CDR3 length equals 13 residues. V was clipped by 4 bases and J by 6 bases, with 11 bases between them.

The genes are TRBV9 and TRBJ1-1; D gene unclear. Trimming removed 0 bases at V and 10 bases at J, with 13 bases between. The CDR3 extends over 13 amino acids. Germline CDR1 SGDLS, CDR2 YYNGEE. In nucleotides, the CDR3 is TGTGCCAGCAGCGTAGAGGTAGGGAGTAGAGCTTTCTTT. Protein: CASSVEVGSRAFF.

J is TRBJ1-1 and V is TRBV10-1; TRBD1 agrees at 7 bases. J gave up 0 bases and V 4 bases, and 5 bases lay outside the gene matches. The CDR3 contains 15 residues. Germline V gene lookup returns CDR1 WNHNN and CDR2 SYGVQD (reference sequence). DNA for the CDR3: TGCGCCAGCAGTGGCCGGGACAGTGTGAACACTGAAGCTTTCTTT. Translation gives CASSGRDSVNTEAFF.

V gene TRBV7-8 combines with J gene TRBJ2-5; TRBD2 aligns across 13 bases. Per the germline V gene, CDR1 is SGHVS and CDR2 is FQNEAQ. With 0 bases clipped from V and 4 bases from J, the junction kept 11 bases outside the gene matches. This CDR3 contains 19 residues. CDR3: CASSLAPTIGLAGVETQYF. The CDR3 DNA follows: TGTGCCAGCAGCTTAGCCCCGACTATTGGACTAGCGGGAGTAGAGACCCAGTACTTC.

J is TRBJ1-5 and V is TRBV7-2; D remains ambiguous. V was pared by 5 bases and J by 4 bases, with 9 bases between. The CDR3 contains 13 residues. From germline, CDR1 is SGHTA and CDR2 FQGNSA. The CDR3 region is CASSIELNQPQHF. In nucleotides, the CDR3 is TGTGCCAGCAGCATCGAATTAAATCAGCCCCAGCATTTT.

This chain connects TRBV7-3 to TRBJ2-2; possible D gene TRBD1, 6 bases. The germline CDR1 and CDR2 sequences are SGHTA and FQGTGA. Trimming removed 5 bases at V and 0 bases at J, with 19 bases between. The CDR3 extends over 18 amino acids. The CDR3 nucleotides are TGTGCCAGCAGCCCCCTTGGGGTGGGGGACACGAACACCGGGGAGCTGTTTTTT. Translated, it gives CASSPLGVGDTNTGELFF.

This clone has only one observation. The CDR3 region is CASSPGLLSGGFNSPLHF. Written as DNA, the CDR3 is TGTGCCAGCTCACCGGGTTTACTTTCAGGGGGCTTTAATTCACCCCTCCACTTT. The rearrangement joins TRBV18 to TRBJ1-6; 8 bases map to TRBD1. This CDR3 has 18 residues. The germline V gene encodes CDR1 KGHSH and CDR2 LQKENI. V gave up 3 bases and J gave up 6 bases; unmatched junction bases: 13.

This clone was found once. The chain is built from TRBV4-1 and TRBJ1-5; tentative D call: TRBD1 (5 bases). The germline V gene encodes CDR1 MGHRA and CDR2 YSYEKL. V lost 0 bases and J 2 bases, leaving 17 bases between the germline ends. CDR3 length: 18 amino acids. Here the CDR3 DNA reads TGCGCCAGCAGCCAAGATGGGCCCGCAGGGTACGGCAATCAGCCCCAGCATTTT. Protein product: CASSQDGPAGYGNQPQHF.